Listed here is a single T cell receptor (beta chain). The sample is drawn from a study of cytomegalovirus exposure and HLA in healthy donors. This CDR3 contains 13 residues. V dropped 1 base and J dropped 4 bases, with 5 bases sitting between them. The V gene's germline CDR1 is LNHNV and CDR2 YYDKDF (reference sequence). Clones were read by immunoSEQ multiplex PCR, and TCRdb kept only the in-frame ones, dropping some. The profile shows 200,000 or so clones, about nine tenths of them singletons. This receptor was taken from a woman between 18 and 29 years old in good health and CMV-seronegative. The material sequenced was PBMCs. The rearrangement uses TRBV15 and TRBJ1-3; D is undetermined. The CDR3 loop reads CATSRGIGNTIYF. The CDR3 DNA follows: TGTGCCACCAGCAGAGGTATCGGAAACACCATATATTTT.